This TCR beta chain originates from a study of shared clonotypes between healthy human individuals. In its sample, this clone was seen once. V dropped 5 bases and J dropped 5 bases, with 16 bases sitting between them. The CDR3 is 15 amino acids. Germline CDR1 and CDR2: MNHNY and SVGAGI (reference sequence). TCRdb keeps only in-frame clones here, not all; method: immunoSEQ multiplex PCR. The data contain about 1 million clones, about 80% of them singletons. This chain links TRBV6-6 with TRBJ2-4; unclear D gene. This TCR derives from a man aged 18 to 30 in good health. The sample was memory CD4+ T cells sorted from blood. Subset specified: CD45RA-negative fraction. The CDR3 DNA reads TGTGCCAGCAGTCCGAACCCTGCGATTCAAAACATTCAGTACTTC. As protein: CASSPNPAIQNIQYF.